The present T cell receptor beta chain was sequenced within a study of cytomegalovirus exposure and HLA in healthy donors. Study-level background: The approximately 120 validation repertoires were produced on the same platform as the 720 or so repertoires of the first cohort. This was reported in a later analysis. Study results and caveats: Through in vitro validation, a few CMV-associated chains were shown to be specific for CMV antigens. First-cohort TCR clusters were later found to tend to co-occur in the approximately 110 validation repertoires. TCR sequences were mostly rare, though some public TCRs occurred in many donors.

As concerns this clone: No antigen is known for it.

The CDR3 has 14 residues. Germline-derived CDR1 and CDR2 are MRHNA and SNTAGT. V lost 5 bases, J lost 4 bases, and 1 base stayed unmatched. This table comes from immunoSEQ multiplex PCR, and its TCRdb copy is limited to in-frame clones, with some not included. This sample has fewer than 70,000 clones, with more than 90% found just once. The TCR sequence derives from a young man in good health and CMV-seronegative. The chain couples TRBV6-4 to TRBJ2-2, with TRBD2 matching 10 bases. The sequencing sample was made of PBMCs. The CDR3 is CASSSGRATGELFF. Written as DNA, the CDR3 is TGTGCCAGCAGTAGCGGGAGGGCCACCGGGGAGCTGTTTTTT.